Listed below are T cell receptor beta chains from one sample, sequenced in a study of T cells after posttransplantation cyclophosphamide. TCRdb keeps only in-frame clones here, not all; method: immunoSEQ multiplex PCR. This repertoire holds more than 20,000 clones, and none appear only once. Sequenced: PBMCs. The receptor source for this set is a man in his fifties in good health, CMV-negative, and a related stem cell transplant donor. Each CDR3 is given with its conserved first and last residue. The order of the fields is V gene, D gene, clone size, J gene, CDR3 DNA, CDR3 protein. A D gene is named only where the DNA matches it firmly. Expanded clones are given a class, and other clones once, few, many or no size at all.

TRBV2	TRBD1	many	TRBJ1-6	TGTGCCAGCAGGGGACAGAGCTCCTATAATTCACCCCTCCACTTT	CASRGQSSYNSPLHF
TRBV2	-	many	TRBJ1-6	TGTGCCAGCACCGCCCGGGCGGGGGGTTCACCCCTCCACTTT	CASTARAGGSPLHF
TRBV6-1	TRBD2	many	TRBJ2-1	TGTGCCAGCAGTGAGGCTACTAGCGACTCCTACAATGAGCAGTTCTTC	CASSEATSDSYNEQFF
TRBV5-1	TRBD2	many	TRBJ2-5	TGCGCCAGCAGCTTGGGTAGCGGGGGGTTACCTCCCCAAGAGACCCAGTACTTC	CASSLGSGGLPPQETQYF
TRBV2	-	many	TRBJ1-5	TGTGCCAGCCAAGGGGGGGGCGGGGTTCAGCCCCAGCATTTT	CASQGGGGVQPQHF
TRBV10-2	TRBD2	few	TRBJ2-7	TGCGCCAGCGGGGGGGGTACCTACGAGCAGTACTTC	CASGGGTYEQYF
TRBV9	TRBD1	many	TRBJ2-3	TGTGCCAGCTCGCCGGGACAGTTCACAGATACGCAGTATTTT	CASSPGQFTDTQYF
TRBV10-2	TRBD2	many	TRBJ2-3	TGCGCCAGCGGTCGCAGCGGGAAGACAGATACGCAGTATTTT	CASGRSGKTDTQYF
TRBV4-1	-	many	TRBJ2-7	TGCGCCAGCAGCCAAGAATTTCTGGCGCGGACTACTGAGCAGTACTTC	CASSQEFLARTTEQYF
TRBV7-3	-	many	TRBJ2-7	TGTGCCAGCAGCTTAACCCCGGCAGCGAACTACGAGCAGTACTTC	CASSLTPAANYEQYF
TRBV14	TRBD2	many	TRBJ2-1	TGTGCCAGCAGCCGAGGGAGGGCTAGCGGGACCTTGGGGGAAGAGCAGTTCTTC	CASSRGRASGTLGEEQFF
TRBV5-1	-	many	TRBJ2-1	TGCGCCAGCAGTACGGGACTCTACAATGAGCAGTTCTTC	CASSTGLYNEQFF
TRBV30	-	many	TRBJ1-6	TGTGCCTGGAGTGTTGCGGGCGACGGCTGGGGACCCCTCCACTTT	CAWSVAGDGWGPLHF
TRBV14	TRBD1	many	TRBJ1-1	TGTGCCAGCAGCCACGGGACAGGGGGCTGGAACACTGAAGCTTTCTTT	CASSHGTGGWNTEAFF
TRBV7-3	-	many	TRBJ2-5	TGTGCCAGCAGCTTGACAGGTCCAGAGACCCAGTACTTC	CASSLTGPETQYF
TRBV6-1	-	many	TRBJ2-3	TGTGCCAGCAGTGTACGAGCGGCCACAGATACGCAGTATTTT	CASSVRAATDTQYF
TRBV4-1	TRBD2	many	TRBJ2-3	TGCGCCAGCAGCCAGGTTTGGGCTAGCGGGGGGGTAGATACGCAGTATTTT	CASSQVWASGGVDTQYF
TRBV7-7	-	many	TRBJ1-1	TGTGCTAGCAGCAGCACAGTGAACACTGAAGCTTTCTTT	CASSSTVNTEAFF
TRBV5-5	-	many	TRBJ2-1	TGTGCCAGCAGCTTCCGTTTTACTAACTCCTACAATGAGCAGTTCTTC	CASSFRFTNSYNEQFF
TRBV18	-	many	TRBJ2-7	TGTGCCAGCTCACCAGCGCGCTACGAGCAGTACTTC	CASSPARYEQYF
TRBV29-1	-	few	TRBJ2-1	TGCAGCGTAGAACGGGGAGACTACAATGAGCAGTTCTTC	CSVERGDYNEQFF
TRBV7-6	TRBD1	many	TRBJ1-4	TGTGCCAGCAGCGATGCAGGGGGGACTAATGAAAAACTGTTTTTT	CASSDAGGTNEKLFF
TRBV5-8	-	many	TRBJ1-5	TGTGCCAGCAGCTTCTACCGGGAAGGTCAGCCCCAGCATTTT	CASSFYREGQPQHF
TRBV10-3	TRBD2	many	TRBJ2-1	TGTGCCATCAGTGCACTAGCGGAGTACAATGAGCAGTTCTTC	CAISALAEYNEQFF
TRBV30	TRBD1	many	TRBJ1-6	TGTGCCTGGAGCGCGTTGGGTGGGACAGGGAGGTCACCCCTCCACTTT	CAWSALGGTGRSPLHF
TRBV6-6	TRBD1	-	TRBJ1-6	TGTGCCAGCAGTTACTTTGACAGGGGCTCACCCCTCCACTTT	CASSYFDRGSPLHF
TRBV30	-	many	TRBJ1-5	TGTGCCTGGAGCAGGCAGCTTAGCAATCAGCCCCAGCATTTT	CAWSRQLSNQPQHF
TRBV9	-	many	TRBJ1-3	TGTGCCAGCAGCGTAGAGGTTGGAGGCGGAAACACCATATATTTT	CASSVEVGGGNTIYF
TRBV11-2	-	many	TRBJ2-3	TGTGCCAGCAGCTTAACTGGAGACGGCACAGATACGCAGTATTTT	CASSLTGDGTDTQYF
TRBV12-5	-	many	TRBJ2-5	TGTGCTAGTGACGGGGTGCTTAGGGGGGAGACCCAGTACTTC	CASDGVLRGETQYF
TRBV27	TRBD1	many	TRBJ2-7	TGTGCCACCGAAGACAGGGACGGCTACGAGCAGTACTTC	CATEDRDGYEQYF
TRBV25-1	TRBD1	many	TRBJ1-4	TGTGCCAGCAGTGCCTCTCTGACAGGGGTAGAGGAAAAACTGTTTTTT	CASSASLTGVEEKLFF
TRBV7-3	TRBD2	many	TRBJ2-1	TGTGCCAGCAGCCGGGGACTAGTATCCTACAATGAGCAGTTCTTC	CASSRGLVSYNEQFF
TRBV27	-	many	TRBJ2-2	TGTGCCAGCCCTGTGCGTGACGGGAGAGCCACCGGGGAGCTGTTTTTT	CASPVRDGRATGELFF
TRBV19	TRBD1	many	TRBJ1-3	TGTGCCACTTCCCCGGGACAGGGAAACACCATATATTTT	CATSPGQGNTIYF
TRBV9	-	many	TRBJ1-1	TGTGCCAGCAGCGTAGCAGGGGAAAACACTGAAGCTTTCTTT	CASSVAGENTEAFF
TRBV4-2	-	many	TRBJ2-1	TGTGCCAGCAGCCACCTTAGCGGAGGCTCCTACAATGAGCAGTTCTTC	CASSHLSGGSYNEQFF
TRBV9	-	many	TRBJ2-7	TGTGCCAGCAGCGTGACCGGGGGATACTACGAGCAGTACTTC	CASSVTGGYYEQYF
TRBV27	-	many	TRBJ1-4	TGTGCCAGCAGTACCTCAGGGGTGGGTAAAGAAAAACTGTTTTTT	CASSTSGVGKEKLFF
TRBV6-5	-	many	TRBJ1-2	TGTGCCAGCACCGCGGCAGGGCCGTACTATGGCTACACCTTC	CASTAAGPYYGYTF
TRBV12-5	TRBD2	many	TRBJ2-3	TGTGCTAGTGGTTTTGCGGGGGGCACAGATACGCAGTATTTT	CASGFAGGTDTQYF
TRBV9	-	many	TRBJ2-3	TGTGCCAGCAGCGTAGTGGGCGGGTCAGATACGCAGTATTTT	CASSVVGGSDTQYF
TRBV27	TRBD2	-	TRBJ2-3	TGTGCCAGCAGTTTATTACTAGCGGGAGGCGCAGATACGCAGTATTTT	CASSLLLAGGADTQYF
TRBV10-3	-	many	TRBJ2-6	TGTGCCATCAGAGGAGACTCTGGGGCCAACGTCCTGACTTTC	CAIRGDSGANVLTF
TRBV21-1	-	many	TRBJ1-5	TGTGCCAGCAGACTACAGGGCCCCCGAAGCAATCAGCCCCAGCATTTT	CASRLQGPRSNQPQHF
TRBV11-2	TRBD2	many	TRBJ2-5	TGTGCCTCTAAGCTTAGGACTAGCGGAGGACTCGACGAGACCCAGTACTTC	CASKLRTSGGLDETQYF
TRBV5-1	TRBD1	many	TRBJ2-7	TGCGCCAGCAGCTCCGGGACAGGGGGTTACGAGCAGTACTTC	CASSSGTGGYEQYF
TRBV7-3	TRBD2	many	TRBJ2-1	TGTGCCAGCAGCCCGACTAGCGGGGTGGGCAATGAGCAGTTCTTC	CASSPTSGVGNEQFF